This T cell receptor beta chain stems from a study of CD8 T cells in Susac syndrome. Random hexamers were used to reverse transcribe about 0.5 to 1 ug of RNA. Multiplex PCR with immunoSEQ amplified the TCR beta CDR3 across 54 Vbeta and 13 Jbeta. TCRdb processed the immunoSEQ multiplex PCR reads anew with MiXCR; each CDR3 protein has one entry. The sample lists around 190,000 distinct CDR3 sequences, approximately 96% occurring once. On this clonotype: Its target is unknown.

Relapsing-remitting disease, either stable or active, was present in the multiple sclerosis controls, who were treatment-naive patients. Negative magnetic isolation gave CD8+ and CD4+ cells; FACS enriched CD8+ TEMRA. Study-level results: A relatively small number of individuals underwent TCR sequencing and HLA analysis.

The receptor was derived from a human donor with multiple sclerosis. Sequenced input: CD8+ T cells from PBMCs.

The CDR3 is CASSESEAGRNEKLFF. The CDR3 coding sequence is TGTGCCAGCAGTGAATCCGAGGCAGGGAGAAATGAAAAACTGTTTTTT. The genes are TRBV25-1 and TRBJ1-4; TRBD1 is a possible D gene (5 bases). CDR1 is MGHDK, CDR2 SYGVNS, per germline. The CDR3 runs 16 residues. Trimming shortened V by 1 base and J by 5 bases, and 14 bases separated the two germline ends.